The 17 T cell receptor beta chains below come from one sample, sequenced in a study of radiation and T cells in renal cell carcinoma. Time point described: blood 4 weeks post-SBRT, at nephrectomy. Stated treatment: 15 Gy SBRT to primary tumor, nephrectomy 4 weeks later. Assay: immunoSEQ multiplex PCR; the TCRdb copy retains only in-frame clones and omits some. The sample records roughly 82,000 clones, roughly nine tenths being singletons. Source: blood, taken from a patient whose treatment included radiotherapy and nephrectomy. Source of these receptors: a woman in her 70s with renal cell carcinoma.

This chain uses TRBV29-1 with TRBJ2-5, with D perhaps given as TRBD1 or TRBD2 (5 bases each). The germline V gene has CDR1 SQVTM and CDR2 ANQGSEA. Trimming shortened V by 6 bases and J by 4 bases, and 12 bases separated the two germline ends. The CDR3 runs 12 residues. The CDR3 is CSVLGTRETQYF. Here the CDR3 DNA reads TGCAGCGTCCTCGGGACGAGAGAGACCCAGTACTTC.

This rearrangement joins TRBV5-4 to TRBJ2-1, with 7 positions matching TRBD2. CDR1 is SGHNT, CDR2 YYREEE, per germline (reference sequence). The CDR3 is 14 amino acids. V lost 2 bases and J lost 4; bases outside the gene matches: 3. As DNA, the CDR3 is TGTGCCAGCAGCTTACCGGGGGGATACAATGAGCAGTTCTTC. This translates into CASSLPGGYNEQFF.

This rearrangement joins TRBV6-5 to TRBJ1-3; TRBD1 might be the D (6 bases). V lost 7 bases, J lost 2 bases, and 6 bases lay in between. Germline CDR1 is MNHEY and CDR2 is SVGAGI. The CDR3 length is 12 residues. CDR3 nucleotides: TGTGCCAGCAAGGGGGCTGGAAACACCATATATTTT. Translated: CASKGAGNTIYF.

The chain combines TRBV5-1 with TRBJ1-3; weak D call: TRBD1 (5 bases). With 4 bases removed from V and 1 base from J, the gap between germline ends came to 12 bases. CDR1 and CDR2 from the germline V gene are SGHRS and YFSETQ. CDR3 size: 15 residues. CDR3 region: CASSQNRGSGNTIYF. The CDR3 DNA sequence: TGCGCCAGCAGCCAAAATAGGGGTTCTGGAAACACCATATATTTT.

In DNA form, the CDR3 reads TGCGCCAGCAGCTTGGACAGCGCCGGGGAGCTGTTTTTT. This translates into CASSLDSAGELFF. The chain is built from TRBV5-1 and TRBJ2-2, with D unclear. Trimming cost V 0 bases and J 6 bases, with 6 bases left between them. CDR3 size: 13 residues. Germline CDR1 and CDR2: SGHRS and YFSETQ.

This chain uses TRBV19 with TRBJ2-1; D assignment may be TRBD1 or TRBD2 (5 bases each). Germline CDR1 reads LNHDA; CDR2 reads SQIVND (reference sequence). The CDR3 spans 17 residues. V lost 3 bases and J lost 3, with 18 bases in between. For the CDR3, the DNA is TGTGCCAGTAGTATGCGGTGGGTTGGGACGGACTACAATGAGCAGTTCTTC. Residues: CASSMRWVGTDYNEQFF.

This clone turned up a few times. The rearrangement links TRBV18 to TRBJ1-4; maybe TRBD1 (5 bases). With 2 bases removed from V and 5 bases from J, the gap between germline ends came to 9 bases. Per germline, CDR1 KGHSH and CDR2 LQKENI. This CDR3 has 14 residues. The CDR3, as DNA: TGTGCCAGCTCACCAACCACAGGAAATGAAAAACTGTTTTTT. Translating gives CASSPTTGNEKLFF.

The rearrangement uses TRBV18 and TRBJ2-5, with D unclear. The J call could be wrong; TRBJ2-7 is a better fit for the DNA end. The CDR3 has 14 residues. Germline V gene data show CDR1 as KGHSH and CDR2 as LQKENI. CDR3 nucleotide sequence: TGTGCCAGCTCACCAAAAGAAAGCTCCTACGAGCAGTACTTC. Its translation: CASSPKESSYEQYF.

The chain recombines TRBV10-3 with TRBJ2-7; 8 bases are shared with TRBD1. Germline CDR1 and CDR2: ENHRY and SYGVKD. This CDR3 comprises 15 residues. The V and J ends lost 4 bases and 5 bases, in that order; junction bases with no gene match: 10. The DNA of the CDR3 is TGTGCCATCAGTGTAGGGCAGGGGGCTTCGGACGAGCAGTACTTC. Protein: CAISVGQGASDEQYF.

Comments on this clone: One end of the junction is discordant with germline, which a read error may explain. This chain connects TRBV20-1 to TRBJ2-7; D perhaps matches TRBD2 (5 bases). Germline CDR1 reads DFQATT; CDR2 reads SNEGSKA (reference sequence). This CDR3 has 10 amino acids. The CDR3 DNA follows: TGCAGTGCTAGCGACTACGAGCAGCACTTC. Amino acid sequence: CSASDYEQHF.

CDR3 amino acids: CASSSLGNEKLFF. The CDR3 DNA sequence: TGTGCCAGTAGTTCTCTGGGGAATGAAAAACTGTTTTTT. This chain links TRBV19 with TRBJ1-4; D is unclear. This CDR3 region has 13 residues. Germline CDR1 is LNHDA and CDR2 is SQIVND (reference sequence). Trimming pared 5 bases from V and 5 bases from J, leaving 9 bases between.

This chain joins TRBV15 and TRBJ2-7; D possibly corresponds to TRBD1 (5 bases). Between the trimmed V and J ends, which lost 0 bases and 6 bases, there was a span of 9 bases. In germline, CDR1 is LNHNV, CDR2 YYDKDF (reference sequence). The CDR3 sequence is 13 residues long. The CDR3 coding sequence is TGTGCCACCAGCAGAGATCAAGGGGCCGAGCAGTACTTC. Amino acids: CATSRDQGAEQYF.

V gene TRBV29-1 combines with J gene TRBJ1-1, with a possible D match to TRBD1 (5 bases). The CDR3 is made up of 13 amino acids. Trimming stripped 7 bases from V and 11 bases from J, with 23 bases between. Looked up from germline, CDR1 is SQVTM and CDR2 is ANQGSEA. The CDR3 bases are TGCAGCGCCTACCGGGACCCCAATGAGGGGGCTTTCTTT. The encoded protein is CSAYRDPNEGAFF.

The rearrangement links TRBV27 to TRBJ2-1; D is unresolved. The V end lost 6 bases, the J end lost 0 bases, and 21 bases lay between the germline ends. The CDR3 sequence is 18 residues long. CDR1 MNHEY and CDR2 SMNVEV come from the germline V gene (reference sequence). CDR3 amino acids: CASSRLGKTGGSYNEQFF. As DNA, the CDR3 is TGTGCCAGCAGCCGACTGGGGAAAACTGGCGGCTCCTACAATGAGCAGTTCTTC.

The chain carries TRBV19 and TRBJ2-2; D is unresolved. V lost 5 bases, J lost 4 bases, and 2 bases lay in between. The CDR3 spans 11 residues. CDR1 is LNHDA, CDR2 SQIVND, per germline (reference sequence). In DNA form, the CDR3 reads TGTGCCAGTAGTTTCACCGGGGAGCTGTTTTTT. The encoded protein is CASSFTGELFF.

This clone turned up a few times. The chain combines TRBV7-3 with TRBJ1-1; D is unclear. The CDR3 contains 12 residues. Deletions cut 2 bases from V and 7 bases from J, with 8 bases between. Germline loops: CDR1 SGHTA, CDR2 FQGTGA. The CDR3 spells CASSLVGGEAFF. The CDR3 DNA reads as TGTGCCAGCAGCTTAGTGGGAGGTGAAGCTTTCTTT.

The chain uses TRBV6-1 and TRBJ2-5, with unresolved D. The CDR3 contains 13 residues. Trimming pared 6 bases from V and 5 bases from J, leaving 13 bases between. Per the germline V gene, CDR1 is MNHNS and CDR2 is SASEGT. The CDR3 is CASRTTEWETQYF. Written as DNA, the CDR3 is TGTGCCAGCAGGACGACGGAATGGGAGACCCAGTACTTC.